The 14 T cell receptor beta chains below come from one sample, sequenced in a study of T cells in Graves' hyperthyroidism and ophthalmopathy. TCR beta CDR3 region amplification was performed from RNA transcripts. During a first-round RT-PCR of the TCR CDR3, the HTBI primer set was used. TCRdb reanalysed the multiplex PCR reads using MiXCR and keeps one entry per CDR3 protein. The sample shows approximately 200,000 distinct CDR3 sequences, approximately 16% of them seen only once. The sequencing input was blood. The receptors originated from a man aged 40-55 years with Graves' hyperthyroidism.

Ten or more counts support this clonotype. The rearrangement joins TRBV13 to TRBJ2-1; the match to TRBD1 covers 7 bases. The germline gives CDR1 PRHDT, CDR2 FYEKMQ (reference sequence). J gave up 7 bases and V 6 bases, and 9 bases lay outside the gene matches. The CDR3 consists of 14 residues. The CDR3 DNA reads TGTGCCAGCAGTCGGGCAGGGGGTTGGAATGAGCAGTTCTTC. Its protein product is CASSRAGGWNEQFF.

This clonotype was seen repeatedly, ten times or more. J is TRBJ2-2 and V is TRBV5-4, with D perhaps TRBD1 or TRBD2 (5 bases each). V lost 4 bases, J lost 0 bases, and 19 bases lay in between. CDR1 and CDR2 (germline): SGHNT, YYREEE (reference sequence). The CDR3 sequence is 18 residues long. The CDR3 sequence: CASSPRGSFPANTGELFF. DNA for the CDR3: TGTGCCAGCAGCCCCCGGGGCTCGTTCCCCGCGAACACCGGGGAGCTGTTTTTT. The complete variable domain, with remaining parts taken from reference TRBV5-4 and TRBJ2-2, reads ETGVTQSPTHLIKTRGQQVTLRCSSQSGHNTVSWYQQALGQGPQFIFQYYREEENGRGNFPPRFSGLQFPNYSSELNVNALELDDSALYLCASSPRGSFPANTGELFFGEGSRLTVL.

This clonotype was observed at least ten times. J is TRBJ2-7 and V is TRBV5-1; the D is unclear. Deletions cut 1 base from V and 0 bases from J, with 8 bases between. Germline CDR1 and CDR2: SGHRS and YFSETQ. This CDR3 contains 14 residues. CDR3 coding DNA: TGCGCCAGCAGCTTGAACACGGGCTCCTACGAGCAGTACTTC. This gives the protein CASSLNTGSYEQYF.

V usage is TRBV7-9 and J usage is TRBJ2-7; D unresolved. Per germline, CDR1 SEHNR and CDR2 FQNEAQ (reference sequence). Trimming shortened V by 5 bases and J by 1 base, and 12 bases separated the two germline ends. This CDR3 is built from 14 residues. CDR3 region: CASSRTAGSYEQYF. The CDR3 bases are TGTGCCAGCAGCCGAACAGCCGGTTCCTACGAGCAGTACTTC.

This clonotype was seen a few times. The J gene is TRBJ1-2, the V gene TRBV19; D not resolved. CDR1 is LNHDA, CDR2 SQIVND, per germline (reference sequence). Trimming left V 4 bases short and J 6 bases short, with 15 bases between. CDR3 length equals 14 residues. The CDR3 here is CASSTRIDDHGYTF. CDR3 nucleotides: TGTGCCAGTAGTACCCGGATTGATGATCATGGCTACACCTTC.

The chain joins TRBV5-4 to TRBJ1-3, with D perhaps TRBD1 (6 bases). The CDR3 is 15 residues long. V shed 6 bases and J shed 0 bases, with 13 bases lying between them. Germline V gene sequence: CDR1 SGHNT, CDR2 YYREEE (reference sequence). CDR3 DNA sequence: TGTGCCAGCACCCGCGGGACATCCTCTGGAAACACCATATATTTT. It is translated as CASTRGTSSGNTIYF.

This clonotype was seen at least ten times. The chain links TRBV6-2 or TRBV6-3 to TRBJ2-7; D may be TRBD2 (6 bases). This CDR3 has 14 amino acids. Germline assignment: CDR1 MNHEY and CDR2 SVGEGT. The ends were cut back, 2 bases at V and 0 bases at J, with 8 bases in the middle. The CDR3 DNA is TGTGCCAGCAGTTACGGGAGGCCCTCCTACGAGCAGTACTTC. Residues: CASSYGRPSYEQYF.

On this clonotype: The junction does not match germline at one end; this may be a read error. This chain connects TRBV4-3 to TRBJ2-2, with D perhaps TRBD1 or TRBD2 (5 bases each). Germline lookup yields CDR1 LGHNA and CDR2 YSLEER. The CDR3 is made up of 16 amino acids. The CDR3 reads CASSQGQTSGTGELFF. In nucleotides, the CDR3 is TGCGCCAGCAGCCAGGGCCAAACGTCTGGGACCGGGGAACTGTTTTTT.

This chain uses TRBV5-6 with TRBJ2-7, with a tentative D call TRBD2 (7 bases). The CDR3 covers 15 residues. Trimming removed 1 base from V and 3 bases from J, with 14 bases in between. Per germline, CDR1 SGHDT and CDR2 YYEEEE. The CDR3 spells CASSLRGGIFYEQYF. The CDR3 DNA reads as TGTGCCAGCAGCTTGAGGGGGGGTATTTTCTACGAGCAGTACTTC.

This clonotype came up many times. The CDR3 sequence is CASSLARGSFYYNEQFF. CDR3 sequence (DNA): TGTGCCAGCAGCTTAGCGCGGGGCAGCTTTTACTACAATGAGCAGTTCTTC. The chain joins TRBV7-2 to TRBJ2-1, with D perhaps TRBD2 (6 bases). The CDR3 is 17 amino acids. Trimming took 0 bases from V and 3 from J, leaving 15 bases between them. CDR1 is SGHTA and CDR2 is FQGNSA in the germline V gene.

This clonotype was seen repeatedly, ten times or more. The CDR3 protein is CASSFTDGTVNQPQHF. The CDR3 DNA follows: TGTGCCAGCAGTTTCACTGACGGGACAGTGAATCAGCCCCAGCATTTT. This chain uses TRBV28 with TRBJ1-5, with 7 bases lining up with TRBD1. The CDR3 is made up of 16 amino acids. The V segment lost 3 bases and the J segment 4 bases; nucleotides outside the gene matches: 9. In germline, CDR1 is MDHEN, CDR2 SYDVKM.

In its sample, this clonotype was seen many times. The rearrangement uses TRBV5-5 and TRBJ2-1, with D maybe TRBD1 (6 bases). The CDR3 consists of 16 residues. Trimming pared 6 bases from V and 8 bases from J, leaving 24 bases between. Germline V gives CDR1 SGHKS, CDR2 YYEKEE (reference sequence). CDR3 coding DNA: TGTGCCAGCACGCCTAGGGGGACAAGAACATTAGATGAGCAGTTCTTC. Translating it yields CASTPRGTRTLDEQFF.

There are many counts of this clonotype. The rearrangement uses TRBV6-1 and TRBJ1-2, with D possibly matching TRBD1 (6 bases). The CDR3 extends over 12 amino acids. The V end lost 6 bases, the J end lost 7 bases, and 12 bases lay between the germline ends. Per germline, CDR1 MNHNS and CDR2 SASEGT. The CDR3 coding sequence is TGTGCCAGCAGGCAGGGGTTGGGTGGCTACACCTTC. Its translation is CASRQGLGGYTF.

The sample holds many counts of this clonotype. The chain combines TRBV12-5 with TRBJ1-1, with a weak D call TRBD1 (6 bases). The germline V gene has CDR1 LGHNT and CDR2 FRNRAP. CDR3 length: 12 amino acids. Trimming cost V 3 bases and J 7 bases, with 9 bases left between them. The DNA of the CDR3 is TGTGCTAGTGGTTTCTCGGACAGTGAAGCTTTCTTT. As protein: CASGFSDSEAFF.